The rows below give T cell receptor beta chains drawn from one sample of a study of blood T cells in healthy people across ages. TCRdb reprocessed the 5' RACE reads via MiXCR and lists one record per CDR3 protein. Counted here are about 1.8 million distinct CDR3 sequences, 49% occurring once; the ten biggest clones make up around 2.1%. The source material was blood. The receptors derive from a woman aged 40 to 50 in good health. CDR3s leave out the opening cysteine and the closing phenylalanine or tryptophan.

V	J	CDR3
TRBV21-1	TRBJ2-3	ASSKIPSGDRDTQY
TRBV4-2	TRBJ1-5	ASSQAAGLSNQPQH
TRBV6-6	TRBJ2-5	VSSLFPDSLQETQY
TRBV9	TRBJ2-1	ASSGRTGISYNEQF
TRBV7-2	.	ASSQAGSAGEQY
TRBV20-1	TRBJ1-6	SARADSPLH
TRBV27	TRBJ1-4	ASSWTGGIEKLF
TRBV6-5	TRBJ2-4	ASRSPRTSGGNIQY
TRBV10-3	TRBJ1-2	AIRRAARGYGYT
TRBV5-1	TRBJ2-3	ASSPDKTDTQY
TRBV5-8	TRBJ2-3	ASNLATGRSTDTQY
TRBV6-2/TRBV6-3	TRBJ2-1	ASSYVPGGLPNEQF
TRBV7-2	TRBJ2-1	ASSLGLRDEQF
TRBV27	TRBJ2-3	ASSLKGGQTGTDTQY
TRBV7-9	TRBJ1-1	ASSSAHRGRNTEAF
TRBV5-1	TRBJ2-1	ASSPIAAVPNEQF
TRBV2	TRBJ2-5	ASHSGGLSSCNEQY
TRBV7-2	TRBJ2-5	ASSLVVVRQETQY
TRBV7-2	TRBJ2-6	ASSSDPSGQPAQRMT
TRBV20-1	TRBJ2-7	SAKGDVRAYEQY
TRBV6-6	.	ASSYGSRNYEQY
TRBV29-1	TRBJ2-7	SVGGTGPYEQY
TRBV5-1	TRBJ2-7	ASSLAYRGSYEQY
TRBV27	TRBJ2-5	ASSFIEGETQY
TRBV7-2	TRBJ2-7	ASSLEVTRLSYEQY
TRBV2	TRBJ2-7	ASSDATSSSYEQY
TRBV27	TRBJ2-1	ASSLEWNEQF
TRBV29-1	TRBJ1-2	SVDPGTGYGYT
TRBV6-2/TRBV6-3	TRBJ2-4	ASSPTGTKQIQY
TRBV6-5	TRBJ1-2	ASSDRKWYGYT
TRBV4-2	TRBJ2-3	ASSPWGSSRTTDTQY
TRBV7-9	TRBJ2-5	ASSLGKVQETQY
TRBV5-1	TRBJ1-1	ASSPRVGNTEAF
TRBV19	TRBJ1-2	ASSGQGAPNYGYT
TRBV15	TRBJ2-1	ATSIGVNSFNEQF
TRBV12-3/TRBV12-4	TRBJ1-5	ASRTGTGGLQPQH
TRBV20-1	TRBJ2-6	SARDFFSGANVLT
TRBV7-2	TRBJ2-4	ASSLVGKNIQY
TRBV29-1	TRBJ1-2	SVGATLYGYT
TRBV7-2	TRBJ2-3	ASSSPRLAGGSTDTQY
TRBV6-6	TRBJ2-2	ASNAPGGKSGELF
TRBV6-1	TRBJ2-5	ASRVFGAVRIETQY
TRBV12-3/TRBV12-4	TRBJ1-2	ASSFTGSLGYT
TRBV7-2	TRBJ2-1	ASSHRAGTGVPEQF
TRBV20-1	TRBJ2-3	SAKRGTVNTDTQY
TRBV5-1	TRBJ2-1	ASSLAGERLSSYNEQF
TRBV12-5	.	ASGLVSGTGDYEQY
TRBV5-5	TRBJ2-7	ASSAGLAGIYEQY
TRBV27	TRBJ2-3	ANLLSGGITDTQY
TRBV5-1	TRBJ2-2	ASSPVNGELF
TRBV6-1	TRBJ2-1	ASRRSGGTPSSYNEQF
TRBV5-6	TRBJ2-3	ASSLYGLIVVYDTQY
TRBV28	TRBJ2-7	ASSSQRGSGGSYEQY
TRBV27	TRBJ2-5	ASSLGGHPETQY
TRBV6-1	TRBJ2-7	ASRRTAYPYEQY